This T cell receptor beta chain comes out of a study of T cell changes during pregnancy in multiple sclerosis. The table came from immunoSEQ multiplex PCR; TCRdb's copy has only in-frame clones and leaves some out. The sample holds around 69,000 clones, around 92% seen once. The CDR3 totals 14 residues. Germline V CDR1 and CDR2: SGDLS, YYNGEE. The V gene end was trimmed by 3 bases and the J gene end by 10 bases; junction bases not matched to a gene: 5. The starting material was peripheral blood, obtained in the third trimester of pregnancy. The clonotype originates from a female donor in good health, enrolled as a control in a pregnancy study. This chain connects TRBV9 to TRBJ2-1; 12 positions match TRBD2. The CDR3 protein is CASSGTSGRWEQFF. CDR3 nucleotides: TGTGCCAGCAGCGGAACTAGCGGGAGGTGGGAGCAGTTCTTC.